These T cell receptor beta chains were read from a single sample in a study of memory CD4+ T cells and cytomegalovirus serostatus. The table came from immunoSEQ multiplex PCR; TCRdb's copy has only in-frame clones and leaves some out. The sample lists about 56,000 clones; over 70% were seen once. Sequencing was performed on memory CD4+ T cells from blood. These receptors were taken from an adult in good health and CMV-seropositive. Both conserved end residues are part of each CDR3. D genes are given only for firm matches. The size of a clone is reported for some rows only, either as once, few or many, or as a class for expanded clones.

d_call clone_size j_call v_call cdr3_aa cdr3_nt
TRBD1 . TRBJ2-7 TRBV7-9 CASSLGDRVGEQYF TGTGCCAGCAGCTTAGGGGACAGGGTAGGGGAGCAGTACTTC
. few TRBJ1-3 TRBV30 CASHGFLGNTIYF TGTGCCTCTCACGGTTTCCTCGGAAACACCATATATTTT
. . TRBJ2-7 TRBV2 CASRKGAVAYEQYF TGTGCCAGCAGAAAAGGGGCGGTAGCATACGAGCAGTACTTC
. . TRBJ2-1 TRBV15 CATSRDKLVEQFF TGTGCCACCAGCAGAGATAAGCTGGTGGAGCAGTTCTTC
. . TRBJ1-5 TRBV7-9 CASSLTNNQPQHF TGTGCCAGCAGCTTGACAAACAATCAGCCCCAGCATTTT
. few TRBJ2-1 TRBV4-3 CASSRQLLGTRNEQFF TGCGCCAGCAGCCGGCAACTCCTTGGCACGAGGAATGAGCAGTTCTTC
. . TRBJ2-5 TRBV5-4 CASSLGVGETQYF TGTGCCAGCAGCTTGGGGGTGGGAGAGACCCAGTACTTC
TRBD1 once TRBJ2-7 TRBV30 CAWGNPGTGKDEQYF TGTGCCTGGGGGAATCCGGGGACAGGGAAAGACGAGCAGTACTTC
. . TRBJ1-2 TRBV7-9 CASSLTQGLLGGYTF TGTGCCAGCAGCTTAACCCAGGGACTTTTAGGTGGCTACACCTTC
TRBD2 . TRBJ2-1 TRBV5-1 CASSLVLAGTNEQFF TGCGCCAGCAGCTTGGTTTTAGCGGGAACCAATGAGCAGTTCTTC
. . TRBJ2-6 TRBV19 CASSSPIYGANVLTF TGTGCCAGTAGTTCGCCAATTTACGGGGCCAACGTCCTGACTTTC
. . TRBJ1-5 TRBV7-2 CASSLVGPGGQPQHF TGTGCCAGCAGCTTAGTAGGCCCGGGTGGTCAGCCCCAGCATTTT
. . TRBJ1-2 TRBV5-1 CASSLGVGRLDGYTF TGCGCCAGCAGCTTGGGTGTCGGTCGGTTGGATGGCTACACCTTC
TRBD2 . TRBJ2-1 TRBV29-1 CSAGRTGLAGYEQFF TGCAGCGCAGGACGGACGGGACTAGCGGGGTATGAGCAGTTCTTC
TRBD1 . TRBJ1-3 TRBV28 CASSSDRITGNTIYF TGTGCCAGCAGTTCGGACAGGATAACTGGAAACACCATATATTTT
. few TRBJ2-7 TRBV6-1 CASRGVGDAYEQYF TGTGCCAGCCGCGGAGTGGGGGATGCCTACGAGCAGTACTTC
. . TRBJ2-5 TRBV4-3 CASSFSTGSETQYF TGCGCCAGCAGCTTCTCTACAGGGTCGGAGACCCAGTACTTC
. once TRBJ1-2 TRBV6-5 CASSYSERGSNGYTF TGTGCCAGCAGTTACTCGGAACGGGGGTCAAATGGCTACACCTTC
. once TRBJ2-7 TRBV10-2 CASKRAPSSYEQYF TGCGCCAGCAAGAGAGCCCCCAGCTCCTACGAGCAGTACTTC
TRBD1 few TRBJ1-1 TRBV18 CASSPKGAAEAFF TGTGCCAGCTCACCGAAGGGGGCTGCTGAAGCTTTCTTT
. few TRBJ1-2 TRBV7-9 CASSLGGNYGYTF TGTGCCAGCAGCCTTGGGGGCAACTATGGCTACACCTTC
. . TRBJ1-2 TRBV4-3 CASSQDADNYGYTF TGCGCCAGCAGCCAAGATGCGGATAACTATGGCTACACCTTC
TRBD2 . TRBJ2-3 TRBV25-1 CARARLAGSTDTQYF TGTGCCAGAGCTAGACTAGCGGGTAGCACAGATACGCAGTATTTT
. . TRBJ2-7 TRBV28 CASSSPSTGRYEQYF TGTGCCAGCAGTAGCCCTTCGACAGGACGGTACGAGCAGTACTTC
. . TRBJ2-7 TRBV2 CASREQGPSGEQYF TGTGCCAGCAGAGAGCAGGGTCCTTCGGGTGAGCAGTACTTC
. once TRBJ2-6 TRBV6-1 CASSEVVAAWSGANVLTF TGTGCCAGCAGTGAAGTTGTAGCCGCCTGGTCTGGGGCCAACGTCCTGACTTTC
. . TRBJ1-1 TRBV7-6 CASSSQMNTEAFF TGTGCCAGCAGCTCTCAAATGAACACTGAAGCTTTCTTT
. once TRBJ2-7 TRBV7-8 CASSLISGASYEQYF TGTGCCAGCAGCTTAATTTCAGGGGCTAGCTACGAGCAGTACTTC
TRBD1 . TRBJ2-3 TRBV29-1 CSVGQGGDTQYF TGCAGCGTCGGACAGGGAGGAGATACGCAGTATTTT
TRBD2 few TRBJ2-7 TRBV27 CATQREGTYEQYF TGTGCCACACAGCGGGAGGGAACTTACGAGCAGTACTTC
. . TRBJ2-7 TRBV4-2 CASSQEGSYEQYF TGTGCCAGCAGCCAAGAGGGTAGCTACGAGCAGTACTTC
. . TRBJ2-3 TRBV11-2 CASRLAQFTDTQYF TGTGCCAGCAGGCTAGCTCAGTTCACAGATACGCAGTATTTT
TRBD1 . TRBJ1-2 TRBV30 CAWSVKGGWDRSYGYTF TGTGCCTGGAGTGTAAAAGGGGGCTGGGATCGATCCTATGGCTACACCTTC
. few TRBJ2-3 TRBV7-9 CASSQTSSTDTQYF TGTGCCAGCAGCCAGACCTCTAGCACAGATACGCAGTATTTT
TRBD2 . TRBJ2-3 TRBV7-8 CASSRTTSGRGVRTDTQYF TGTGCCAGCAGCCGAACGACTAGCGGGAGGGGAGTCCGCACAGATACGCAGTATTTT
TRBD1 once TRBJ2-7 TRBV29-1 CSVGQGGEYEQYF TGCAGCGTCGGACAGGGTGGGGAATACGAGCAGTACTTC
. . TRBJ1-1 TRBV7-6 CASGGRANTEAFF TGTGCCAGCGGTGGAAGGGCGAACACTGAAGCTTTCTTT
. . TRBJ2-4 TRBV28 CASSITQSGTPRNF TGTGCCAGCAGTATAACCCAATCCGGGACGCCTAGGAACTTC
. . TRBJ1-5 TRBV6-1 CASSESGQPQHF TGTGCCAGCAGTGAATCGGGACAGCCCCAGCATTTT
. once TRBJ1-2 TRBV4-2 CANSQAGTQIHYGYTF TGTGCCAACAGCCAAGCCGGGACCCAGATCCACTATGGCTACACCTTC
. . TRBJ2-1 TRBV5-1 CASSSFSGIGRGNEQFF TGCGCCAGCAGCTCCTTCTCTGGGATAGGCAGGGGCAATGAGCAGTTCTTC
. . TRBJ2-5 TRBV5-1 CASSLETGTQYF TGCGCCAGCAGCTTGGAGACGGGGACCCAGTACTTC
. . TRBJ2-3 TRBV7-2 CASSQTRDTQYF TGTGCCAGCAGCCAGACTCGCGATACGCAGTATTTT
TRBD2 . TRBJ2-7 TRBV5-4 CASSLDPLAVGEGQYF TGTGCCAGCAGCTTGGATCCACTAGCGGTCGGCGAAGGGCAGTACTTC
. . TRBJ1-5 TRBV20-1 CSAGVGEPQHF TGCAGTGCTGGGGTGGGGGAGCCCCAGCATTTT
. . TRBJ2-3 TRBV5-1 CASSLSGSGTDTQYF TGCGCCAGCAGCTTGTCGGGGTCCGGCACAGATACGCAGTATTTT